This T cell receptor beta chain was identified in a study of PD-L1 blockade in urothelial cancer. Study context: The researchers analyzed blood 3 weeks (second dose) and 6 weeks after treatment start. Median blood clonality was roughly 0.088, with tens of thousands of unique TCRs.

V lost 6 bases and J lost 6; bases outside the gene matches: 24. The CDR3 loop spans 20 amino acids. CDR1 and CDR2 (germline): LNHDA, SQIVND (reference sequence). The time point here: peripheral blood 6 weeks after treatment start. It was locally advanced or metastatic urothelial carcinoma that patients had. TCRdb's table, derived via immunoSEQ multiplex PCR, lists solely in-frame clones and lacks some. The repertoire holds about 50,000 clones, around 86% seen once, with more than 9% in the top ten. The chain carries TRBV19 and TRBJ2-7, with 12 bases that match TRBD2. The clonotype comes from a man between 60 and 75 years old with urothelial cancer. Sequencing was performed on PBMCs, taken around atezolizumab (anti-PD-L1) treatment. Written as DNA, the CDR3 is TGTGCCAGTAGCCCAGCCCACAGGGTGCTAGCGGGGGGGCTAGTGTTCGAGCAGTACTTC. It translates to CASSPAHRVLAGGLVFEQYF.